There are a few counts of the clone carrying this T cell receptor beta chain. V lost 5 bases, J lost 9 bases, and 6 bases stayed unmatched. The CDR3 totals 13 residues. CDR1 and CDR2 from the germline V gene are LGHDT and YNNKEL (reference sequence). This sample was taken from a study of blood T cell repertoires in COVID-19. Study overall: COVID-19 samples, acute and convalescent, were from the United States, Italy and Spain.

In the authors' methods: Amplification of reference gene primers was used by the study to estimate nucleated cell counts. The assay was immunoSEQ multiplex PCR, and TCRdb's table has in-frame clones only and misses some. The DNA was the basis for D and trimming; V, J and clone size are from that table. The sample shows approximately 74,000 clones, approximately 90% of them seen only once. The sample was peripheral blood. The clonotype was recovered from a woman aged 60-70 years with active COVID-19. The chain is built from TRBV3-1 (or the pseudogene TRBV3-2) and TRBJ2-1, with TRBD1 identical over 8 bases. For the CDR3, the DNA is TGTGCCAGCAGCGCGGACAGGGCTATTGAGCAGTTCTTC. It translates to CASSADRAIEQFF.